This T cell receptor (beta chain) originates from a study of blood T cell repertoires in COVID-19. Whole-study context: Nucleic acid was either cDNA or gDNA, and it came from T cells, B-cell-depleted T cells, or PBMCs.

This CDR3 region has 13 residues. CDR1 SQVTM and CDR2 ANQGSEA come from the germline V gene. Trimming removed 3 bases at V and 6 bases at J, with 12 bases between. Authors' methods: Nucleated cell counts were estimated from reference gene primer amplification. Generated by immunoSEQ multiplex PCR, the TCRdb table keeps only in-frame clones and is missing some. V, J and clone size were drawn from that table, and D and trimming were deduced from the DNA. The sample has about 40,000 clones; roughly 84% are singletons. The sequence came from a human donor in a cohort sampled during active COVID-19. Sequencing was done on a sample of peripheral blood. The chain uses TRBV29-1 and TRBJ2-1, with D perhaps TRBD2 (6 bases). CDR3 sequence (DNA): TGCAGCGTTGAGGTGGTGGAGGGCAATGAGCAGTTCTTC. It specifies CSVEVVEGNEQFF.